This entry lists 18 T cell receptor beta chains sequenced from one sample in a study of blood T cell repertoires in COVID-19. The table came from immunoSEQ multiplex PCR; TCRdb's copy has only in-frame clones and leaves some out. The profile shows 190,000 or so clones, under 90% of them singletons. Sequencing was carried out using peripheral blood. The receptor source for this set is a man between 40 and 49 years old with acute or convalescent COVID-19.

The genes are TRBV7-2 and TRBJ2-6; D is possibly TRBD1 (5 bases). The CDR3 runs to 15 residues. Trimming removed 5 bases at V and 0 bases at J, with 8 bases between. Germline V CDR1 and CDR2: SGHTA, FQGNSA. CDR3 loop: CASSQGGSGANVLTF. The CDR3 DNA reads TGTGCCAGCAGCCAGGGCGGCTCTGGGGCCAACGTCCTGACTTTC.

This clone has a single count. The CDR3 DNA is TGTGCCAGCAGCCCCACCGGGAATAGCAATCAGCCCCAGCATTTT. Its translation is CASSPTGNSNQPQHF. The chain links TRBV3-1 (or the pseudogene TRBV3-2) to TRBJ1-5; D remains unclear. Germline V gene sequence: CDR1 LGHDT, CDR2 YNNKEL (reference sequence). With 4 bases removed from V and 0 bases from J, the gap between germline ends came to 10 bases. CDR3 length equals 15 residues.

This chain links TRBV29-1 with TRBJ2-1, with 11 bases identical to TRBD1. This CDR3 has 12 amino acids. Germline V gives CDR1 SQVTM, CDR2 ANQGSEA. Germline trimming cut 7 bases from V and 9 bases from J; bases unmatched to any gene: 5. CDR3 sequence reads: CSAGQGAGEQFF. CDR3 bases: TGCAGCGCAGGACAGGGGGCCGGTGAGCAGTTCTTC.

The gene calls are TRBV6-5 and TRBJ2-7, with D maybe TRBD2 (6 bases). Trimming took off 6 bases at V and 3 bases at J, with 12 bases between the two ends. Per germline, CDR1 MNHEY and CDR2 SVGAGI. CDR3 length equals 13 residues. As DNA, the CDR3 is TGTGCCAGCAGGTCAGGAGCGGGCTACGAGCAGTACTTC. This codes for CASRSGAGYEQYF.

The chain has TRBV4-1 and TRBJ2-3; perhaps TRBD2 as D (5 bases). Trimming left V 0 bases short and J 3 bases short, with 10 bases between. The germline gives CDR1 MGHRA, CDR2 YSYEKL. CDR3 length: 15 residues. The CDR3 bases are TGCGCCAGCAGCCAAGACGGGGTTGGGACAGATACGCAGTATTTT. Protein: CASSQDGVGTDTQYF.

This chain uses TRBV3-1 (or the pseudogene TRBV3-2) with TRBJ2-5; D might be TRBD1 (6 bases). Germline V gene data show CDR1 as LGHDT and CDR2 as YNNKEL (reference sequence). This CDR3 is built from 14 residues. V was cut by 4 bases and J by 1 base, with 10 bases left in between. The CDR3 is CASSPRQVQETQYF. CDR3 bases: TGTGCCAGCAGCCCGCGACAGGTCCAAGAGACCCAGTACTTC.

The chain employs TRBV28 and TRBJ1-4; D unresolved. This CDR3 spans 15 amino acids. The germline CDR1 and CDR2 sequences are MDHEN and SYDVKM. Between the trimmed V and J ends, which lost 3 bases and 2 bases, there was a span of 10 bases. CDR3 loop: CASSLGGLTNEKLFF. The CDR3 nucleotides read TGTGCCAGCAGTTTGGGAGGGCTCACTAATGAAAAACTGTTTTTT.

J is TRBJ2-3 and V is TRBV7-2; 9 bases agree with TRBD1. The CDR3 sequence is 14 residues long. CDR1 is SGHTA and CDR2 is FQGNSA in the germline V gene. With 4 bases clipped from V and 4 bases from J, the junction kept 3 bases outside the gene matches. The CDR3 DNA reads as TGTGCCAGCAGCTCAAGACAGGGGGCAGATACGCAGTATTTT. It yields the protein CASSSRQGADTQYF.

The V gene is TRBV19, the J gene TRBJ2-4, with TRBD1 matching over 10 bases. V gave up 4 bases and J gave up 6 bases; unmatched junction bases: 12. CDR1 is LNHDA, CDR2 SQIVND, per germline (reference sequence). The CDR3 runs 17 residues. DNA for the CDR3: TGTGCCAGTAGTAACCTTCTAGGACAGGGGGTTCGAAACATTCAGTACTTC. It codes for CASSNLLGQGVRNIQYF.

The CDR3 reads CASSVIQRGGTDTQYF. The CDR3 DNA follows: TGTGCCAGCAGCGTAATCCAGCGGGGGGGGACAGATACGCAGTATTTT. The V call is TRBV9, the J call TRBJ2-3; TRBD2 agrees at 10 bases. Germline V gene lookup returns CDR1 SGDLS and CDR2 YYNGEE. The CDR3 spans 16 residues. V dropped 1 base and J dropped 3; count of bases not matched to a gene: 5.

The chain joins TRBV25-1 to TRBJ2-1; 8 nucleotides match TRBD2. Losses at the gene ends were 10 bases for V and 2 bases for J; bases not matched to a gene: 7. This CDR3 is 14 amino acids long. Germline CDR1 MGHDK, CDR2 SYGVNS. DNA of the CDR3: TGTGCCACCCGGGGGGGATCGACCTACAATGAGCAGTTCTTC. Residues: CATRGGSTYNEQFF.

The CDR3 coding sequence is TGTGCCTGGGTTAGCGGGATAGAGCAGTTCTTC. Residues: CAWVSGIEQFF. This sequence joins TRBV30 and TRBJ2-1, with 8 nucleotides matching TRBD2. CDR1 is GTSNPN, CDR2 SVGIG, per germline (reference sequence). Trimming removed 5 bases from V and 10 bases from J; junction bases left unmatched: 4. The CDR3 sequence is 11 residues long.

The CDR3 reads CASSTLWRGLPIHEQYF. CDR3 DNA sequence: TGTGCCAGCAGTACACTGTGGCGGGGACTCCCAATCCACGAGCAGTACTTC. V usage is TRBV6-2 or TRBV6-3 and J usage is TRBJ2-7; D might be TRBD2 (6 bases). Trimming left V 5 bases short and J 5 bases short, with 25 bases between. The CDR3 spans 17 residues. Germline CDR1 reads MNHEY; CDR2 reads SVGEGT.

CDR3 DNA: TGTGCCAGCAGGACGCCCGGAGGAACAGATACGCAGTATTTT. Translation gives CASRTPGGTDTQYF. V and J are TRBV11-2 and TRBJ2-3, with D maybe TRBD2 (5 bases). Germline loops: CDR1 SGHAT, CDR2 FQNNGV. The V gene lost 6 bases and the J gene lost 3 bases, with 13 bases spanning the gap. This CDR3 contains 14 residues.

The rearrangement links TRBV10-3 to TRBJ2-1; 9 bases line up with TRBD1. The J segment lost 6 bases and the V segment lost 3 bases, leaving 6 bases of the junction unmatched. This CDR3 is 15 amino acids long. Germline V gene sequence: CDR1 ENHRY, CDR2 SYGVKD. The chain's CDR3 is CAISDSGTGSNEQFF. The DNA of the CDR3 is TGTGCCATCAGTGATTCCGGGACAGGGAGCAATGAGCAGTTCTTC.

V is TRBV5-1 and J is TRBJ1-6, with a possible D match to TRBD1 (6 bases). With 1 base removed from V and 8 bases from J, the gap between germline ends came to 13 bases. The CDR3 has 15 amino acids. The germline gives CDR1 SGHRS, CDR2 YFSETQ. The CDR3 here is CASSLRDTRDSPLHF. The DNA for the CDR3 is TGCGCCAGCAGCTTGAGGGACACCAGGGATTCACCCCTCCACTTT.

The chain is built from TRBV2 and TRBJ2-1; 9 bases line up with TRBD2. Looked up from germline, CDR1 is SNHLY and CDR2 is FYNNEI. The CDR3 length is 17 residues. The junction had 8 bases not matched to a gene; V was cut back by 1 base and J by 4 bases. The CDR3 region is CASSEDPAGGLYNEQFF. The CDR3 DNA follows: TGTGCCAGCAGTGAAGATCCAGCGGGGGGCCTATACAATGAGCAGTTCTTC.

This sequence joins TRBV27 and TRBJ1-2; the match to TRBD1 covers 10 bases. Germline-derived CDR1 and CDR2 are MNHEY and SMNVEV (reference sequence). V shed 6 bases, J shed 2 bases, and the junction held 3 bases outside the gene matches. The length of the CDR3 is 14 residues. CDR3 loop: CASRDRGPNYGYTF. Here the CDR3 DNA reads TGTGCCAGCAGAGACAGGGGGCCCAACTATGGCTACACCTTC.